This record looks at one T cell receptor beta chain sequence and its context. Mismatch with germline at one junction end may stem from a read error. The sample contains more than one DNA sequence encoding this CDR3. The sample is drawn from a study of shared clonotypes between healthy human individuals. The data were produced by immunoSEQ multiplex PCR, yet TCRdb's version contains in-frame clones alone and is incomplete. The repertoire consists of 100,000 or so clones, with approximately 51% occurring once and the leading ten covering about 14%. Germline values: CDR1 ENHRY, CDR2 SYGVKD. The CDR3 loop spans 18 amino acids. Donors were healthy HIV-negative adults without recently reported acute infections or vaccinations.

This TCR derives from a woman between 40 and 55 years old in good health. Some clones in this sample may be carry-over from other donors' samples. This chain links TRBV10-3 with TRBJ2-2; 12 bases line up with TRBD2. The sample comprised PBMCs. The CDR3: CAISGRMTSGRTTGELFF. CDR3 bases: TGTGCCATCAGTGGCAGAATGACTAGCGGGAGAACCACCGGGGAGCTGTTTTTC.